The 11 T cell receptor beta chains below were found in one sample sequenced in a study of early T cells in non-severe SARS-CoV-2 infection. TCRdb reanalysed the 5' RACE reads using MiXCR and keeps one entry per CDR3 protein. Of approximately 32,000 distinct CDR3 sequences listed, 5% to 6.5% were seen once; the top ten hold less than 8.5%. The sample taken for sequencing was whole blood. The receptors shown here come from an adult who was a healthcare worker with PCR-confirmed SARS-CoV-2 infection or an uninfected control (not recorded which).

In its sample, this clonotype was seen many times. The V and J genes are TRBV7-2 and TRBJ1-2; 7 positions agree with TRBD1. This CDR3 region has 22 residues. Germline V gene sequence: CDR1 SGHTA, CDR2 FQGNSA. Trimming took 6 bases from V and 4 from J; bases not matched to a gene: 32. CDR3 in DNA: TGTGCCAGCAGTCTTTCGAACTGGGTGGACAGGAGACCACCCCCCCCTGGCTATGGCTACACCTTC. It encodes CASSLSNWVDRRPPPPGYGYTF.

This clonotype was recorded at least ten times. The chain couples TRBV5-5 to TRBJ1-1; 7 bases line up with TRBD1. After removal of 6 bases from V and 0 bases from J, the junction contained 8 bases not matched to a gene. Germline V gene data show CDR1 as SGHKS and CDR2 as YYEKEE (reference sequence). The CDR3 sequence is 15 residues long. CDR3 nucleotide sequence: TGTGCCAGCACCCGAACAGGGGCGCTGAACACTGAAGCTTTCTTT. Translated: CASTRTGALNTEAFF.

A word on this clonotype: This may stem from a read error, because a much larger clone lies one nucleotide away. The chain carries TRBV7-9 and TRBJ2-3; 8 nucleotides line up with TRBD2. The CDR3 is 12 residues long. V trimming: 5 bases; J trimming: 11 bases; junction bases outside the gene matches: 6. CDR1 is SEHNR and CDR2 is FQNEAQ in the germline V gene (reference sequence). The CDR3 is CASSPAAGGQYF. The DNA of the CDR3 is TGTGCCAGCAGCCCCGCTGCGGGGGGGCAGTATTTT.

Many counts were recorded for this clonotype. The V call is TRBV12-3 or TRBV12-4, the J call TRBJ2-3; no clear D. V dropped 1 base and J dropped 4 bases, with 6 bases sitting between them. The CDR3 consists of 13 residues. DNA of the CDR3: TGTGCCAGCAGTTTAGGTGGACCAGATACGCAGTATTTT. This codes for CASSLGGPDTQYF.

This clonotype was observed many times. The chain carries TRBV19 and TRBJ2-1; possibly TRBD2 for D (6 bases). The CDR3 is made up of 13 amino acids. Per the germline V gene, CDR1 is LNHDA and CDR2 is SQIVND (reference sequence). V lost 7 bases and J lost 0, with 7 bases in between. The CDR3 sequence: CASIAASYNEQFF. In DNA form, the CDR3 reads TGTGCCAGTATAGCGGCCTCCTACAATGAGCAGTTCTTC.

The V gene is TRBV6-6, the J gene TRBJ1-1; D unclear. The CDR3 is made up of 12 amino acids. The V and J ends lost 7 bases and 1 base respectively, with 7 bases between them. Germline V gene lookup returns CDR1 MNHNY and CDR2 SVGAGI (reference sequence). The CDR3 spells CASTGGNTEAFF. As DNA, the CDR3 is TGTGCCAGCACCGGAGGGAACACTGAAGCTTTCTTT.

This clonotype was detected ten times or more. The chain combines TRBV15 with TRBJ2-1, with TRBD2 as a possible D gene (6 bases). CDR1 and CDR2 from the germline V gene are LNHNV and YYDKDF (reference sequence). The CDR3 spans 17 residues. With 2 bases removed from V and 2 bases from J, the gap between germline ends came to 16 bases. In nucleotides, the CDR3 is TGTGCCACCAGCAGAACGGGAGTCCAGACAGCCTACAATGAGCAGTTCTTC. Encoded protein: CATSRTGVQTAYNEQFF.

In this sample, this clonotype turned up many times. The V call is TRBV27, the J call TRBJ2-6, with a possible D match to TRBD2 (6 bases). The CDR3 runs to 15 residues. Germline V CDR1 and CDR2: MNHEY, SMNVEV (reference sequence). Trimming shortened V by 6 bases and J by 4 bases, and 13 bases separated the two germline ends. The CDR3 sequence: CASRPSAGGANVLTF. The CDR3 nucleotides are TGTGCCAGCAGACCATCGGCGGGAGGGGCCAACGTCCTGACTTTC.

Ten or more counts support this clonotype. This chain joins TRBV5-1 and TRBJ2-1, with D tentatively TRBD1 or TRBD2 (5 bases each). Germline V lookup: CDR1 SGHRS, CDR2 YFSETQ. Trimming shortened V by 4 bases and J by 7 bases, and 18 bases separated the two germline ends. The CDR3 runs 15 residues. The CDR3 DNA follows: TGCGCCAGCAGCAGTACGGGACCGACAATTAATGAGCAGTTCTTC. Translated, it gives CASSSTGPTINEQFF.

This clonotype was observed many times. The chain employs TRBV10-2 and TRBJ1-4, with 7 bases matching TRBD1. The CDR3 has 17 amino acids. Germline CDR1 is WSHSY and CDR2 is SAAADI. The junction had 9 bases not matched to a gene; V was cut back by 0 bases and J by 5 bases. The chain's CDR3 is CASSESTGRGQNEKLFF. DNA of the CDR3: TGCGCCAGCAGTGAGTCGACAGGGAGGGGGCAAAATGAAAAACTGTTTTTT.

This clonotype has at least ten counts. V usage is TRBV12-3 or TRBV12-4 and J usage is TRBJ2-2; D assignment may be TRBD1 or TRBD2 (6 bases each). The CDR3 contains 15 residues. The V and J ends lost 5 bases and 5 bases respectively, with 15 bases between them. The CDR3 loop is CASSPRERGTGELFF. The DNA of the CDR3 is TGTGCCAGCAGTCCCCGGGAGAGGGGGACCGGGGAGCTGTTTTTT.